This T cell receptor (beta chain) was recorded in a study of blood T cells in healthy people across ages. Study-level information: In model experiments, template switching was able to capture about one barcoded beta molecule for every two T cells that were present. Findings of the study overall: No one knew whether donors had CMV, which possibly confounded expanded clonotype changes.

Germline CDR1 reads LNHNV; CDR2 reads YYDKDF (reference sequence). V lost 5 bases, J lost 0 bases, and 5 bases lay in between. The CDR3 runs 12 residues. A J-beta primer mix and a sample-barcoded 5' primer were used in a second PCR of about 7 to 11 cycles. Tagging of each cDNA molecule was performed by a template-switch adaptor with 12 random nucleotides. One entry per CDR3 protein, called by TCRdb with MiXCR from the 5' RACE reads. This sample has 1.6 million or so distinct CDR3 sequences; roughly a third occur once, and the top ten carry approximately 10%. Total RNA was extracted at no less than 5 micrograms per sample. The sample holds a few counts of this clonotype. Its antigen is unidentified.

V usage is TRBV15 and J usage is TRBJ2-7; D unresolved. Sequencing was done on a sample of blood. The receptor's source is a young woman in good health. CDR3 in DNA: TGTGCCACCAGCGGGGACTCCTACGAGCAGTACTTC. It codes for CATSGDSYEQYF. Full variable domain (outside the CDR3, taken from reference TRBV15 and TRBJ2-7): DAMVIQNPRYQVTQFGKPVTLSCSQTLNHNVMYWYQQKSSQAPKLLFHYYDKDFNNEADTPDNFQSRRPNTSFCFLDIRSPGLGDTAMYLCATSGDSYEQYFGPGTRLTVT.